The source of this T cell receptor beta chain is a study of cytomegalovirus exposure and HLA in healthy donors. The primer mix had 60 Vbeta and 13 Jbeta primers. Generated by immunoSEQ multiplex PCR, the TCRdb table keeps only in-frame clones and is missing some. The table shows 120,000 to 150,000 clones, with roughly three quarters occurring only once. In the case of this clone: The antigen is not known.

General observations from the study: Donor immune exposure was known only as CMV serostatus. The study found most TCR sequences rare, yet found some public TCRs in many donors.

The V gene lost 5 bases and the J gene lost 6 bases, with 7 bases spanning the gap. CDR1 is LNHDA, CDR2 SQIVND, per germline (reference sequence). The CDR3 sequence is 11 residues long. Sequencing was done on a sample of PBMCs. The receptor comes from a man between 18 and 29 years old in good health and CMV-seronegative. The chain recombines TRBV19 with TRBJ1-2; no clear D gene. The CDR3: CASSVGDGYTF. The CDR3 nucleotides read TGTGCCAGTAGTGTCGGGGATGGCTACACCTTC.